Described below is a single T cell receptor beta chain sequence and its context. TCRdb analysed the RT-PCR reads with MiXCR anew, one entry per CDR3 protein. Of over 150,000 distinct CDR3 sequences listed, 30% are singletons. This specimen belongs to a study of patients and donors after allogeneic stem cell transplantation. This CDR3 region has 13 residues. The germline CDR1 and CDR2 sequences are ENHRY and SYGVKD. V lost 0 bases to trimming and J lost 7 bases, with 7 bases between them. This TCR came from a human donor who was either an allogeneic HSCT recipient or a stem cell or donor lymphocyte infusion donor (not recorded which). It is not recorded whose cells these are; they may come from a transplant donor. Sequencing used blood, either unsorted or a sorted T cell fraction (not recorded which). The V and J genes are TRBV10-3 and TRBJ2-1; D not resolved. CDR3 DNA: TGTGCCATCAGTGAGTCGACTTCGAATGAGCAGTTCTTC. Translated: CAISESTSNEQFF.